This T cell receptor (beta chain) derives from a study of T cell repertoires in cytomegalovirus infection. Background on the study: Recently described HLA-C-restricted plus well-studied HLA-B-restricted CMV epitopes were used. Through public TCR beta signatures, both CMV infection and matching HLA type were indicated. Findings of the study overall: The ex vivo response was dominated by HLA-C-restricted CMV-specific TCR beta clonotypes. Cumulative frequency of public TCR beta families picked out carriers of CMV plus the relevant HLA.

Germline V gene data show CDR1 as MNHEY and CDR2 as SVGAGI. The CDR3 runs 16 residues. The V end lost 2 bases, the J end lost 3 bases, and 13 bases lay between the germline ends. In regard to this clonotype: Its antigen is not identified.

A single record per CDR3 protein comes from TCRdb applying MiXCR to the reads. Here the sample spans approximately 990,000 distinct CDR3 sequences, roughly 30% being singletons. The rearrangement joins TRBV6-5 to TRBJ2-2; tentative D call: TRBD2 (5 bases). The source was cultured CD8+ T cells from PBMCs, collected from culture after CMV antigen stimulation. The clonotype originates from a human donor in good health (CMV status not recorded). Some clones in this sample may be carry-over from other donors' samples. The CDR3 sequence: CASSYRGSLYTGELFF. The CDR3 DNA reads TGTGCCAGCAGTTACCGGGGTTCCCTCTACACCGGGGAGCTGTTTTTT.